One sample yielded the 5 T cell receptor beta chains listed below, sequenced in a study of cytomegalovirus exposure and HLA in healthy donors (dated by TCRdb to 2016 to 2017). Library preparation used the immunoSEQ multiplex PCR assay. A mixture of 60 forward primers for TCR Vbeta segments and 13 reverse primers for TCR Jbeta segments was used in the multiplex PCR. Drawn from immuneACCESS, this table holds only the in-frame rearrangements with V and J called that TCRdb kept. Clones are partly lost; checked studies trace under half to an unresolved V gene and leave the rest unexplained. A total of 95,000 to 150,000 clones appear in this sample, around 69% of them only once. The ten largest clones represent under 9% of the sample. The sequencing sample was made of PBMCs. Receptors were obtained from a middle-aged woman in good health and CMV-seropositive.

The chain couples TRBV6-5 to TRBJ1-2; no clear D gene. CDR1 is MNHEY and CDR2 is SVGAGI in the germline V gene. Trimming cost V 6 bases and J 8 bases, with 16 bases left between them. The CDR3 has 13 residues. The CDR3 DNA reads TGTGCCAGCAGCCGGCCCCGGACGGGGGGCTACACCTTC. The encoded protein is CASSRPRTGGYTF.

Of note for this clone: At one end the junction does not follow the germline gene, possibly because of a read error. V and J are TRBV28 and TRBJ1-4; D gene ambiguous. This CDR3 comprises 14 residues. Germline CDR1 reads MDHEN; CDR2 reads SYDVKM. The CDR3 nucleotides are TGTGCCAGCACTGGTGGTGGAGTTAATCAAAAACTGTTTTTT. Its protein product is CASTGGGVNQKLFF.

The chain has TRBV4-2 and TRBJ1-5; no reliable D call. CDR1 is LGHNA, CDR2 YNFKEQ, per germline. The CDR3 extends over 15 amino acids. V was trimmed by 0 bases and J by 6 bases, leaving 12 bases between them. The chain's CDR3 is CASSQDPKKRQPQHF. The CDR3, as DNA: TGTGCCAGCAGCCAAGACCCCAAAAAGCGTCAGCCCCAGCATTTT.

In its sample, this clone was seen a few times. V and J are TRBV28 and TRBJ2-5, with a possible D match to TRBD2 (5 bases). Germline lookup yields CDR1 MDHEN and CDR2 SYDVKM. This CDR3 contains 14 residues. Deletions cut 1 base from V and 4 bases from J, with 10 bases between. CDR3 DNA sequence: TGTGCCAGCAGTTTATTGACGGGAATAGAGACCCAGTACTTC. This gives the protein CASSLLTGIETQYF.

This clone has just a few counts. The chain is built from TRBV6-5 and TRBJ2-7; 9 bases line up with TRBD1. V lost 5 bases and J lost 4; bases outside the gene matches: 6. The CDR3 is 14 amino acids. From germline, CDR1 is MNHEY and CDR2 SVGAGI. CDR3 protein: CASSMGQGMYEQYF. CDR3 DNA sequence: TGTGCCAGCAGTATGGGACAGGGTATGTACGAGCAGTACTTC.